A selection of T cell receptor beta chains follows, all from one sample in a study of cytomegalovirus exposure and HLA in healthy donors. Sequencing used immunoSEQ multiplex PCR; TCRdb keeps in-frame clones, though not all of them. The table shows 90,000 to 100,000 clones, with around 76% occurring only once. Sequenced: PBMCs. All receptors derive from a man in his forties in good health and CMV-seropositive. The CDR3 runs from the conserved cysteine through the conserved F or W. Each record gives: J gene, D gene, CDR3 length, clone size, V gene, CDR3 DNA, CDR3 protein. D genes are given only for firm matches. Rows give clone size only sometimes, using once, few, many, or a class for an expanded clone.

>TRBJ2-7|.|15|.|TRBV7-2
TGTGCCAGCAGCTCCGGCGTAGGGGCGCAGAACGAGCAGTACTTC
CASSSGVGAQNEQYF
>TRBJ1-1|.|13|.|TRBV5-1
TGCGCCAGCAGGAATGGCATGAACACTGAAGCTTTCTTT
CASRNGMNTEAFF
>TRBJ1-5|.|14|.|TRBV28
TGTGCCAGCAGTTACCTGGAGGGTAATCAGCCCCAGCATTTT
CASSYLEGNQPQHF
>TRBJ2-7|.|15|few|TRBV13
TGTGCCAGCAGCTTTAAGCGGGTATGGGGCTACGAGCAGTACTTC
CASSFKRVWGYEQYF
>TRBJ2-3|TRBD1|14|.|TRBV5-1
TGCGCCAGCAGGACAGGGGGCCAGCTAGATACGCAGTATTTT
CASRTGGQLDTQYF
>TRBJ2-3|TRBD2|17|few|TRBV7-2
TGTGCCAGCAGCCCCGGGACTAGCGGGGGGGACACAGATACGCAGTATTTT
CASSPGTSGGDTDTQYF
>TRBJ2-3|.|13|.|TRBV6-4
TGTGCCAGCAGGGAGTCGGGGAGGGATACGCAGTATTTT
CASRESGRDTQYF
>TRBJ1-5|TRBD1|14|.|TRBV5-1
TGCGCCAGCAGCCTCGGACAGGAGGATCAGCCCCAGCATTTT
CASSLGQEDQPQHF
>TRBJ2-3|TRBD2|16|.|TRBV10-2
TGCGCCAGCAGTGTCGGGCCTAGCGGGTCCGCCGATACGCAGTATTTT
CASSVGPSGSADTQYF
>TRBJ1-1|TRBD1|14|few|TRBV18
TGTGCCAGCTCATCTCGACAGGGGTTTGAGGAAGCTTTCTTT
CASSSRQGFEEAFF
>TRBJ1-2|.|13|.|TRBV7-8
TGTGCCAGCAGCCCCTCAGAGTGGGCGGGCTACACCTTC
CASSPSEWAGYTF
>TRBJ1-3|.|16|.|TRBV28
TGTGCCAGCAGTTTACCAGGACAGAGATTTGGAAACACCATATATTTT
CASSLPGQRFGNTIYF
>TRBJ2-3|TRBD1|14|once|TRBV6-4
TGTGCCAGCAGTATAGGACAGGGAATAGATACGCAGTATTTT
CASSIGQGIDTQYF
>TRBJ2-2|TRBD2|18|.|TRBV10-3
TGTGCCATCAGTGAATCCAGCGGGAGGGACTCGAACACCGGGGAGCTGTTTTTT
CAISESSGRDSNTGELFF
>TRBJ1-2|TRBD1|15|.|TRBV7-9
TGTGCCAGCAGCTTATTCCAGGGGGGTCCGGGCGGCTACACCTTC
CASSLFQGGPGGYTF
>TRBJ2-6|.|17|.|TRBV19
TGTGCCAGTAGTATTCCTCAGGGGCCCGACGGGGCCAACGTCCTGACTTTC
CASSIPQGPDGANVLTF
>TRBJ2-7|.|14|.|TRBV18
TGTGCCAGCTCACCCGGACGGGAGCCCTACGAGCAGTACTTC
CASSPGREPYEQYF
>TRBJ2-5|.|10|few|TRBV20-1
TGCAGTGTTCAATTGGAGACCCAGTACTTC
CSVQLETQYF
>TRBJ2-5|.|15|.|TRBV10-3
TGTGCCATCAGTGAGTCACAGGTCGTTGTTCAGACCCAGTACTTC
CAISESQVVVQTQYF
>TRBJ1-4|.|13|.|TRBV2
TGTGCCACACAGCGGGGGGTAGGTGAAAAACTGTTTTTT
CATQRGVGEKLFF
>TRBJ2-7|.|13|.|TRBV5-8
TGTGCCACCGGGACATTGGTTTCCAACGAGCAGTACTTC
CATGTLVSNEQYF
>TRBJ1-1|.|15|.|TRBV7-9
TGTGCCAGCAGCTTCTCAGGGGCATTGAACACTGAAGCTTTCTTT
CASSFSGALNTEAFF
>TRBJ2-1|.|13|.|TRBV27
TGTGCCAGCAGTAGCGGGACACTAGATGAGCAGTTCTTC
CASSSGTLDEQFF
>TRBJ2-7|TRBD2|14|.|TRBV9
TGTGCCAGCAGCGTAGACCCGGGAGGAGGAGAGCAGTACTTC
CASSVDPGGGEQYF
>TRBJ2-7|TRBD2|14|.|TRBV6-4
TGTGCCAGCAGTACCGGGACTAGCAGTCGGGAGCAGTACTTC
CASSTGTSSREQYF
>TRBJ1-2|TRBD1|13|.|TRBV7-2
TGTGCCAGCAGCGACAACAGGGGAAGAGGCTACACCTTC
CASSDNRGRGYTF
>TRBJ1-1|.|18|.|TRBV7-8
TGTGCCAGCAGCCCCGAGGGCCTCTTCAGCCGCCTGAACACTGAAGCTTTCTTT
CASSPEGLFSRLNTEAFF
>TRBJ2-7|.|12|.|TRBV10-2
TGCGCCAGCAGTGAAGGAGCGAACGAGCAGTACTTC
CASSEGANEQYF
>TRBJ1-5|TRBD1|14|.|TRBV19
TGTGCCAGTACCCCGGGACAGGGTTTTCAGCCCCAGCATTTT
CASTPGQGFQPQHF
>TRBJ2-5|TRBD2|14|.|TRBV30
TGTGCCTGGAGAGCGGGGATCCTCCAAGAGACCCAGTACTTC
CAWRAGILQETQYF
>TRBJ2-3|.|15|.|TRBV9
TGTGCCAGCACCGGGGGAGCCACCGGCCAAGATACGCAGTATTTT
CASTGGATGQDTQYF
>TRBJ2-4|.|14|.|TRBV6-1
TGTGCCAGCCTCATCCAGGGGGCGGGGGACATTCAGTACTTC
CASLIQGAGDIQYF
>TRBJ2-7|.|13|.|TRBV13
TGTGCCAGCAGCGCGGGACAGACCTACGAGCAGTACTTC
CASSAGQTYEQYF
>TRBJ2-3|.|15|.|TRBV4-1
TGCGCCAGCAGCCAAGAGGAGCCTAGCACAGATACGCAGTATTTT
CASSQEEPSTDTQYF
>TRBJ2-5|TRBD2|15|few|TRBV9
TGTGCCAGCAGCGCCTTGACTAGCGGGGGGGAGACCCAGTACTTC
CASSALTSGGETQYF
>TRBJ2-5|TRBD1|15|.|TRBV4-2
TGTGCCAGCAGCCAAGAGACGGGGACAGATGAGACCCAGTACTTC
CASSQETGTDETQYF
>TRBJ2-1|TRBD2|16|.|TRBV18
TGTGCCAGCTCACCACCGTCAGCGGGGGGCGGAAATGAGCAGTTCTTC
CASSPPSAGGGNEQFF
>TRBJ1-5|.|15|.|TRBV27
TGTGCCAGCAGTCCACGCGCAGGGTGGAATCAGCCCCAGCATTTT
CASSPRAGWNQPQHF
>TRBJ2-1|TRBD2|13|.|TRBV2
TGTGCCAGCCGAAGACTAGCACACCATGAGCAGTTCTTC
CASRRLAHHEQFF
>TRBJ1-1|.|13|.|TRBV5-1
TGCGCCAGCACCTCTACAGGGATCACTGAAGCTTTCTTT
CASTSTGITEAFF